This TCR beta chain was identified during a study of blood T cell repertoires in COVID-19. V lost 7 bases to trimming and J lost 0 bases, with 9 bases between them. The CDR3 runs 13 residues. CDR1 SNHLY and CDR2 FYNNEI come from the germline V gene. Original methodology: How many nucleated cells were present was estimated from reference gene primer amplification. Here immunoSEQ multiplex PCR was the method, and the copy in TCRdb shows in-frame clones only, minus some. D and trimming were read from the DNA, whereas the V and J calls and clone size are those reported in that table. Among 70,000 or so clones listed, approximately 80% were seen once.

Sequences were obtained from peripheral blood. The rearrangement uses TRBV2 and TRBJ1-1; weak D call: TRBD1 (5 bases). This TCR was sampled from a woman aged 80 or older with acute or convalescent COVID-19. The CDR3 reads CASTRQMNTEAFF. The CDR3 DNA reads as TGTGCCAGCACCCGACAGATGAACACTGAAGCTTTCTTT.